The clone carrying this T cell receptor beta chain was seen repeatedly, ten times or more. Its antigen is unidentified. Researchers drew blood RNA from unsorted whole blood and extracted germline DNA as well. The collection of 3 to 4 milliliters of peripheral blood preceded surgery. This specimen comes from a study of tumor-infiltrating lymphocytes in primary liver carcinoma. The overall study: All patients had surgically resected primary liver carcinoma.

General observations from the study: Tumors significantly exceeded blood in top-250-clone fraction (p = 0.039). Because the samples were bulk unsorted, the study did not compare CD4+ and CD8+ repertoires.

The CDR3 has 15 amino acids. Germline CDR1 reads MNHEY; CDR2 reads SVGAGI. Unmatched junction bases numbered 5, after V lost 3 bases and J lost 2 bases. A constant-region primer primed TCR beta cDNA synthesis from roughly 500 ng of total RNA. TCR beta libraries came from three nested multiplex PCR rounds using slightly modified ARM-PCR. Two initial PCR rounds of about 10 cycles each paired TRBV1-TRBV30 forward primers with a C-beta reverse primer. A single record per CDR3 protein comes from TCRdb applying MiXCR to the multiplex PCR reads. The sample includes about 310,000 distinct CDR3 sequences, about three fifths of them seen just once.

This clonotype was sampled from a woman in her 30s with primary liver carcinoma and hepatitis B virus infection. Specimen: peripheral blood. J is TRBJ2-7 and V is TRBV6-5; 9 bases map to TRBD1. The CDR3 reads CASSYGQGTAYEQYF. CDR3 DNA sequence: TGTGCCAGCAGTTATGGACAGGGGACCGCCTACGAGCAGTACTTC.